These 21 T cell receptor beta chains were sequenced from one sample in a study of T cells in Graves' hyperthyroidism and ophthalmopathy. The source material, RNA transcripts, was used to amplify TCR beta CDR3 regions. The primer set for the first-round RT-PCR of the TCR CDR3 was HTBI. TCRdb used MiXCR to reprocess the multiplex PCR reads, holding one entry per CDR3 protein. The profile shows 550,000 to 700,000 distinct CDR3 sequences, about 45% of them singletons. The sequencing input was peripheral blood or thyroid tissue (not recorded which). These receptors all come from an adult woman with Graves' disease, either hyperthyroidism or ophthalmopathy (not recorded which).

Comments on this clonotype: This may stem from a read error, because a much larger clone lies one nucleotide away. The gene calls are TRBV11-2 and TRBJ1-2; 7 bases line up with TRBD1. J lost 4 bases, V lost 5 bases, and 16 bases had no gene match. The germline V gene has CDR1 SGHAT and CDR2 FQNNGV. The CDR3 contains 17 residues. The CDR3 DNA is TGTGCCAGCAGCATAACCCGCGGACAGGTTGATCTCTATGGCTACACCTTC. It translates to CASSITRGQVDLYGYTF.

The genes are TRBV25-1 and TRBJ2-7; D possibly corresponds to TRBD2 (7 bases). Trimming left V 4 bases short and J 0 bases short, with 10 bases between. The CDR3 consists of 14 residues. The germline CDR1 and CDR2 sequences are MGHDK and SYGVNS. This chain's CDR3 is CASSAGGRSYEQYF. CDR3 nucleotides: TGTGCCAGCAGTGCGGGGGGCCGCTCCTACGAGCAGTACTTC.

The rearrangement joins TRBV13 to TRBJ2-7, with D tentatively TRBD1 or TRBD2 (5 bases each). CDR1 PRHDT and CDR2 FYEKMQ come from the germline V gene (reference sequence). This CDR3 spans 13 amino acids. The germline V and J ends were trimmed by 7 bases and 9 bases, with 19 bases remaining between them. The CDR3 protein is CASTGPPLRVQYF. CDR3 nucleotide sequence: TGTGCCAGCACGGGGCCGCCTCTACGAGTGCAGTACTTC.

This chain links TRBV7-9 with TRBJ1-6; 10 bases fit TRBD1. There are 14 residues in the CDR3. The J segment lost 11 bases and the V segment lost 6 bases, leaving 7 bases of the junction unmatched. From germline, CDR1 is SEHNR and CDR2 FQNEAQ (reference sequence). The chain's CDR3 is CASSPPGQGTPLHF. Here the CDR3 DNA reads TGTGCCAGCAGTCCGCCGGGACAGGGGACACCCCTCCACTTT.

A remark on this clonotype: A single base separates this from a much larger clone, so it may be a read error. Here the CDR3 reads CASRRVQREDPMSGETQYF. The CDR3, as DNA: TGCGCCAGCAGGCGGGTTCAGCGGGAGGACCCTATGAGTGGAGAGACCCAGTACTTC. The chain has TRBV5-1 and TRBJ2-5; 9 positions match TRBD2. Germline lookup yields CDR1 SGHRS and CDR2 YFSETQ. The CDR3 is 19 amino acids. With 5 bases clipped from V and 4 bases from J, the junction kept 21 bases outside the gene matches.

In its sample, this clonotype was seen many times. The chain's CDR3 is CSAMGQAELYEQYF. The CDR3 DNA is TGCAGTGCTATGGGACAGGCCGAACTCTACGAGCAGTACTTC. V and J are TRBV20-1 and TRBJ2-7; 8 nucleotides align to TRBD1. V lost 4 bases, J lost 3 bases, and 8 bases stayed unmatched. Germline V gene data show CDR1 as DFQATT and CDR2 as SNEGSKA (reference sequence). The CDR3 is 14 residues long.

Notes on this clonotype: At one end, the junction sequence differs from germline, possibly due to a read error. CDR3 sequence: CASSLVDSNTEAFF. In DNA, the CDR3 is TGTGCCAGCAGCTTAGTTGACAGTAACACTGAAGCTTTCTTT. This sequence joins TRBV5-1 and TRBJ1-1; a weak D match, TRBD1 (5 bases). The CDR3 is 14 residues long. In germline, CDR1 is SGHRS, CDR2 YFSETQ.

The chain recombines TRBV29-1 with TRBJ2-5; D is possibly TRBD2 (5 bases). Germline V gene lookup returns CDR1 SQVTM and CDR2 ANQGSEA. V dropped 7 bases and J dropped 4 bases, with 13 bases sitting between them. The CDR3 is 12 residues long. CDR3 region: CSAREGRETQYF. CDR3 DNA: TGCAGCGCCCGGGAAGGGCGAGAGACCCAGTACTTC.

This clonotype was seen ten or more times. This chain uses TRBV5-1 with TRBJ1-1; D possibly corresponds to TRBD1 (5 bases). The CDR3 is 14 residues long. Trimming pared 4 bases from V and 9 bases from J, leaving 19 bases between. Germline V gene lookup returns CDR1 SGHRS and CDR2 YFSETQ. The CDR3 is CASSGSRGLHQAFF. CDR3 bases: TGCGCCAGCAGCGGGTCTAGGGGCCTCCATCAAGCTTTCTTT.

This sequence joins TRBV2 and TRBJ1-2; 7 nucleotides agree with TRBD1. Germline CDR1 reads SNHLY; CDR2 reads FYNNEI. The CDR3 spans 14 residues. Trimming at V came to 4 bases and at J to 6 bases, leaving 8 bases not matched to a gene. The CDR3 nucleotides read TGTGCCAGCAGTGCTGTACAGGGGATCGATGGCTACACCTTC. Translation gives CASSAVQGIDGYTF.

This clonotype was found a few times. J is TRBJ2-2 and V is TRBV6-1; maybe TRBD2 (5 bases). The germline gives CDR1 MNHNS, CDR2 SASEGT. The CDR3 spans 16 residues. The germline V and J ends were trimmed by 6 bases and 0 bases, with 14 bases remaining between them. CDR3 loop: CASSGRTGTNTGELFF. In DNA form, the CDR3 reads TGTGCCAGCAGCGGCAGGACTGGTACGAACACCGGGGAGCTGTTTTTT.

This clonotype turned up a few times. The chain uses TRBV24-1 and TRBJ1-5; 12 nucleotides line up with TRBD1. The CDR3 is 15 amino acids. Looked up from germline, CDR1 is KGHDR and CDR2 is SFDVKD. V shed 3 bases and J 5 bases; nucleotides not matched to a gene: 1. CDR3 amino acids: CATSDGTGGYQPQHF. For the CDR3, the DNA is TGTGCCACCAGTGATGGGACAGGGGGCTATCAGCCCCAGCATTTT.

The J gene is TRBJ2-6, the V gene TRBV12-3 or TRBV12-4; no reliable D call. V lost 3 bases to trimming and J lost 0 bases, with 18 bases between them. This CDR3 region has 19 residues. The CDR3, as DNA: TGTGCCAGCAGTTTTAAGGGCAGCTTACCTTCCTCTGGGGCCAACGTCCTGACTTTC. As protein: CASSFKGSLPSSGANVLTF.

The DNA for the CDR3 is TGTGCCAGCAGCTTAGCAGGAGGGGCGGATGGCTACACCTTC. Its translation is CASSLAGGADGYTF. The chain combines TRBV7-9 with TRBJ1-2; D might be TRBD1 (5 bases). Per germline, CDR1 SEHNR and CDR2 FQNEAQ (reference sequence). Trimming took off 0 bases at V and 6 bases at J, with 11 bases between the two ends. The CDR3 runs 14 residues.

J is TRBJ2-7 and V is TRBV20-1; 9 bases map to TRBD2. CDR3 size: 14 residues. V was pared by 6 bases and J by 2 bases, with 8 bases of the junction left unmatched. CDR1 is DFQATT and CDR2 is SNEGSKA in the germline V gene (reference sequence). CDR3 amino acids: CSATLAGVAYEQYF. CDR3 coding DNA: TGCAGTGCCACTTTAGCGGGAGTCGCCTACGAGCAGTACTTC.

This clonotype has only a few counts. V is TRBV20-1 and J is TRBJ2-6; perhaps TRBD1 as D (5 bases). The CDR3 loop spans 9 amino acids. The germline V gene has CDR1 DFQATT and CDR2 SNEGSKA (reference sequence). V dropped 3 bases and J dropped 18 bases, with 9 bases sitting between them. The CDR3 DNA follows: TGCAGTGCTAGCCAGGGCCAGACTTTC. Its translation is CSASQGQTF.

This clonotype was seen many times. This chain connects TRBV5-1 to TRBJ1-2; 8 positions agree with TRBD1. Unmatched junction bases numbered 0, after V lost 2 bases and J lost 0 bases. Germline V gives CDR1 SGHRS, CDR2 YFSETQ. The CDR3 runs 14 residues. The chain's CDR3 is CASSLQGANYGYTF. The CDR3 region has the DNA TGCGCCAGCAGCTTACAGGGGGCTAACTATGGCTACACCTTC.

This clonotype was observed a few times. The chain is built from TRBV29-1 and TRBJ1-1, with D possibly being TRBD1 (5 bases). Trimming pared 7 bases from V and 0 bases from J, leaving 9 bases between. Germline V lookup: CDR1 SQVTM, CDR2 ANQGSEA. The length of the CDR3 is 12 residues. The CDR3 sequence is CSAKTVNTEAFF. The CDR3 DNA reads TGCAGCGCCAAGACAGTGAACACTGAAGCTTTCTTT. Using reference TRBV29-1 and TRBJ1-1 for the parts outside the CDR3, the full variable domain is SAVISQKPSRDICQRGTSLTIQCQVDSQVTMMFWYRQQPGQSLTLIATANQGSEATYESGFVIDKFPISRPNLTFSTLTVSNMSPEDSSIYLCSAKTVNTEAFFGQGTRLTVV.

This chain joins TRBV9 and TRBJ2-7; D could derive from TRBD1 or TRBD2 (6 bases each). Germline CDR1 reads SGDLS; CDR2 reads YYNGEE. The V gene lost 3 bases and the J gene lost 4 bases, with 23 bases spanning the gap. The CDR3 spans 17 residues. The CDR3 region has the DNA TGTGCCAGCAGCGCCTTTAGCGAGGGGGGATTTACGTACGAGCAGTACTTC. This gives the protein CASSAFSEGGFTYEQYF.

This clonotype was seen more than once but under ten times. The J gene is TRBJ2-3, the V gene TRBV7-9; TRBD1 aligns across 8 bases. This CDR3 is built from 17 residues. V lost 5 bases and J lost 7; bases outside the gene matches: 17. CDR1 and CDR2 from the germline V gene are SEHNR and FQNEAQ (reference sequence). CDR3 sequence: CASSNPGGWGPTNTQYF. The CDR3 region has the DNA TGTGCCAGCAGCAACCCAGGGGGCTGGGGCCCCACGAATACGCAGTATTTT.

The chain has TRBV2 and TRBJ1-1; D gene uncertain. Trimming took 8 bases from V and 2 from J, leaving 6 bases between them. The CDR3 sequence is 11 residues long. Germline loops: CDR1 SNHLY, CDR2 FYNNEI. CDR3 nucleotides: TGTGCCAGCGCGGTAAACACTGAAGCTTTCTTT. Its protein is CASAVNTEAFF. The full variable domain, with the rest looked up from reference TRBV2 and TRBJ1-1, is EPEVTQTPSHQVTQMGQEVILRCVPISNHLYFYWYRQILGQKVEFLVSFYNNEISEKSEIFDDQFSVERPDGSNFTLKIRSTKLEDSAMYFCASAVNTEAFFGQGTRLTVV.